This T cell receptor (beta chain) was captured in a study of blood T cell repertoires in COVID-19. At the level of the study: T cells, B-cell-depleted T cells, or PBMCs supplied cDNA or gDNA.

The CDR3 length is 13 residues. The germline V gene encodes CDR1 ENHRY and CDR2 SYGVKD. V was clipped by 10 bases and J by 0 bases; unmatched bases: 3. Assay: immunoSEQ multiplex PCR; the TCRdb copy retains only in-frame clones and omits some. The table lists roughly 53,000 clones, about 88% of them singletons. V is TRBV10-3 and J is TRBJ1-2, with 9 bases lining up with TRBD1. Specimen: peripheral blood. This sequence originates from a man aged 60-69 years with acute or convalescent COVID-19. CDR3 sequence: CASGTGTNYGYTF. CDR3 nucleotide sequence: TGTGCCAGCGGGACAGGGACTAACTATGGCTACACCTTC.